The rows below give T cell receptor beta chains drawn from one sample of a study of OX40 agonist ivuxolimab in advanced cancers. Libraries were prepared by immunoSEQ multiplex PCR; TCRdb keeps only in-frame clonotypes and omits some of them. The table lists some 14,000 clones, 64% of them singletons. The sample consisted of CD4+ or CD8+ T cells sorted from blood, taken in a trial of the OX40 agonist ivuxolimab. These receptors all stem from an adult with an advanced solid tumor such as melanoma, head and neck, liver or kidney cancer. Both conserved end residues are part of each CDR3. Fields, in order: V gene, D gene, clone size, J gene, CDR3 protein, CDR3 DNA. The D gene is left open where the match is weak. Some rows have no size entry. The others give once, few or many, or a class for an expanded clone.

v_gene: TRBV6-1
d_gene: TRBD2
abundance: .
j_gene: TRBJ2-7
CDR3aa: CGGGYYEQYF
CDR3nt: TGTGGGGGGGGGTACTACGAGCAGTACTTC

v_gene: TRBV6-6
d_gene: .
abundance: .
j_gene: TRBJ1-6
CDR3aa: CASSSGRYSPLHF
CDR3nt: TGTGCCAGCAGTTCAGGGAGGTATTCACCCCTCCACTTT

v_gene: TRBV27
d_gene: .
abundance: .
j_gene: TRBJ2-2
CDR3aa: CASSVAAAGELFF
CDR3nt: TGTGCCAGCAGTGTGGCAGCGGCCGGGGAGCTGTTTTTT

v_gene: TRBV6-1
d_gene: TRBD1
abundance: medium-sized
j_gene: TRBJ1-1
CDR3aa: CASSAGGQGINTEAFF
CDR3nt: TGTGCCAGCAGTGCGGGAGGACAGGGGATTAACACTGAAGCTTTCTTT

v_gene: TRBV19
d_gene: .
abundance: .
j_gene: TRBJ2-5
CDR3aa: CASSFRTARQETQYF
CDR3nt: TGTGCCAGTAGTTTCCGGACAGCCCGCCAGGAGACCCAGTACTTC

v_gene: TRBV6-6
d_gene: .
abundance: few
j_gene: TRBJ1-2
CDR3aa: CASSYRQASADGYTF
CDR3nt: TGTGCCAGCAGTTACCGACAGGCCTCGGCGGATGGCTACACCTTC

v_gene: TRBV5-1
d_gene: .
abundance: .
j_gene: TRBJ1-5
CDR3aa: CARVSGQPQHF
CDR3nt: TGCGCCAGGGTATCGGGTCAGCCCCAGCATTTT

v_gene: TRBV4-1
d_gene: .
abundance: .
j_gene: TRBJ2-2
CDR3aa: CASRPELVGELFF
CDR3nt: TGCGCCAGCAGACCAGAGCTGGTCGGGGAGCTGTTTTTT

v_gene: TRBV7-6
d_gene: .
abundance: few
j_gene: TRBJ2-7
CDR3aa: CASSLEGSEQYF
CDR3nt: TGTGCCAGCAGCTTAGAAGGATCCGAGCAGTACTTC

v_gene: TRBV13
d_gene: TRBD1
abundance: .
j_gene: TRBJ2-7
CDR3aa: CASSSRTGYYEQYF
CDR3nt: TGTGCCAGCAGCTCCCGGACAGGGTACTACGAGCAGTACTTC

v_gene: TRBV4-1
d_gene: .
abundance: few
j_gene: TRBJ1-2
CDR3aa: CASSQPRIGFYGYTF
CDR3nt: TGCGCCAGCAGCCAACCCCGCATCGGATTCTATGGCTACACCTTC

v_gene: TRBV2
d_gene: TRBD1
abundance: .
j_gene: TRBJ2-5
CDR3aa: CASSEAGTGTQYF
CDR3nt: TGTGCCAGCAGTGAAGCTGGGACAGGGACCCAGTACTTC

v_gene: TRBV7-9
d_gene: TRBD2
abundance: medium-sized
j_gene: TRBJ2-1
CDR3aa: CASRPGTRPYNEQFF
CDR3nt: TGTGCCAGCAGACCCGGGACTAGGCCCTACAATGAGCAGTTCTTC

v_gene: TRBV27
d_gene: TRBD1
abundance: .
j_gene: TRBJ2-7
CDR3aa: CASSLYRGPYEQYF
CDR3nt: TGTGCCAGCAGTTTATACAGGGGGCCCTACGAGCAGTACTTC

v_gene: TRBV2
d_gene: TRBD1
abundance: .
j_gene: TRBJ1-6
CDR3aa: CASSRTGQNSPLHF
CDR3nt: TGTGCCAGCAGTCGGACAGGTCAAAATTCACCCCTCCACTTT

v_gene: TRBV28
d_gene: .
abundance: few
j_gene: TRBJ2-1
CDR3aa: CASSLKYEQFF
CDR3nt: TGTGCCAGCAGTTTAAAGTATGAGCAGTTCTTC

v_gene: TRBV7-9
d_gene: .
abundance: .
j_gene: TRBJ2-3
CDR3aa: CASSLVTIGTDTQYF
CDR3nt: TGTGCCAGCAGCTTAGTAACTATCGGCACAGATACGCAGTATTTT

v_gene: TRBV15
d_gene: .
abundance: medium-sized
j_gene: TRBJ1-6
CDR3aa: CATSREGQLSPLHF
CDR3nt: TGTGCCACCAGCAGAGAAGGACAGCTTTCACCCCTCCACTTT

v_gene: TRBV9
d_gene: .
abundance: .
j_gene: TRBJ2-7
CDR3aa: CASSVSVDSTYEQYF
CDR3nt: TGTGCCAGCAGCGTATCCGTGGACTCCACCTACGAGCAGTACTTC

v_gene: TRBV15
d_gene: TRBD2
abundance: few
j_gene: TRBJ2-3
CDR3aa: CATSGTSGWADTQYF
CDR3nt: TGTGCCACCAGCGGAACTAGCGGCTGGGCAGATACGCAGTATTTT

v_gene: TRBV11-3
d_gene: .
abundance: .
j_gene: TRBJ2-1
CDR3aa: CASSSGTNEQFF
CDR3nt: TGTGCCAGCAGCTCAGGGACCAATGAGCAGTTCTTC

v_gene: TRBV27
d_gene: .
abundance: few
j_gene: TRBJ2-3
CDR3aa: CASSWSEAADTQYF
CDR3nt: TGTGCCAGCAGTTGGAGCGAAGCCGCAGATACGCAGTATTTT

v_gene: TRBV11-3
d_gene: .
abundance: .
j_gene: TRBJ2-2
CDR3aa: CASSLAASDTGELFF
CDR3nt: TGTGCCAGCAGCTTAGCGGCCAGCGACACCGGGGAGCTGTTTTTT